This T cell receptor beta chain was captured by sequencing in a study of PD-1 blockade in classical Hodgkin lymphoma. General study results and limits: Nivolumab initiation under 1 year post-ASCT meant exclusion. Baseline TCR diversity was reportedly lower in newly diagnosed patients than in healthy donors. It was reported as lower still in relapsed/refractory patients.

Notes on this clone: Antigen: not known.

V was shortened by 6 bases and J by 2 bases, with 9 bases between the two germline ends. The CDR3 runs 13 residues. The germline V gene has CDR1 LNHDA and CDR2 SQIVND (reference sequence). Time point here: cycle 4 day 1 (C4D1), after about 6 weeks of nivolumab. Relapse after autologous stem cell transplantation occurred in every patient, and brentuximab vedotin exposure varied. Responses achieved at best were complete response, partial response or progressive disease. TCRdb's table, derived via immunoSEQ multiplex PCR, lists solely in-frame clones and lacks some. The data contain 40,000 to 65,000 clones, roughly nine tenths of them singletons.

This specimen consisted of peripheral blood mononuclear cells (PBMCs), obtained before the fourth cycle of nivolumab. This chain joins TRBV19 and TRBJ2-3; a weak D match, TRBD1 (5 bases). The receptor was derived from a human donor with classical Hodgkin lymphoma. The CDR3 region is CASSQGSTDTQYF. CDR3 bases: TGTGCCAGTAGCCAGGGATCCACAGATACGCAGTATTTT.